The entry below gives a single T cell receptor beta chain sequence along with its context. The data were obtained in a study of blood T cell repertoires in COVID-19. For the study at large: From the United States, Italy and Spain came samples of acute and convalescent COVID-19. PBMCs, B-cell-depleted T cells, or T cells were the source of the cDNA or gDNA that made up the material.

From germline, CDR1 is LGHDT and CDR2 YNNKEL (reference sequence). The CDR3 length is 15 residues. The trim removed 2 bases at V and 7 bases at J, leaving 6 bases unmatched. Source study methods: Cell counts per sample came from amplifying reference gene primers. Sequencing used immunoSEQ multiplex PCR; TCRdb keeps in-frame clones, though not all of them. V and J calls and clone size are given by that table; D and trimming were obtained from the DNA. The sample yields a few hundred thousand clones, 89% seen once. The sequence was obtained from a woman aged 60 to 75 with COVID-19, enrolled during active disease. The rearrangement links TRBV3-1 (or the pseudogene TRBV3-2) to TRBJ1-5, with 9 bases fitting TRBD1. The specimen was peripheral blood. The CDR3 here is CASSQTGGYNQPQHF. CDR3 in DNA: TGTGCCAGCAGCCAAACAGGGGGCTACAACCAGCCCCAGCATTTT.